The clone carrying this T cell receptor (beta chain) was observed a handful of times. Its antigen is not known. The germline gives CDR1 SGHVS, CDR2 FQNEAQ. The CDR3 is 17 residues long. V lost 5 bases and J lost 3; bases outside the gene matches: 12. Each CDR3 protein is one row after TCRdb ran MiXCR on the 5' RACE reads. The sample holds 400,000 to 550,000 distinct CDR3 sequences, under 25% seen once. This entry comes from a study of identical twins. Study-wide findings and caveats: Beta out-of-frame sequences displayed a weaker excess of sharing between twins.

This sample was shared with a second study, whose subject was T cells expressing NK-cell markers.

The TCR was taken from a woman under 30 in good health. V and J are TRBV7-8 and TRBJ2-3; 9 bases match TRBD1. The sample consisted of CD4+ T cells sorted from blood. The CDR3 DNA reads TGTGCCAGCAGCCTAACCTTGGACAGGGGTCGGACAGATACGCAGTATTTT. It translates to CASSLTLDRGRTDTQYF.